One TCR beta chain is described in this entry. Its matching antigen is unknown. Some clones are missing from TCRdb's copy, which holds only in-frame ones; the method was immunoSEQ multiplex PCR. The table shows 130,000 or so clones, with around 90% occurring only once. Germline-derived CDR1 and CDR2 are SGDLS and YYNGEE. The V and J ends lost 3 bases and 0 bases respectively, with 14 bases between them. The CDR3 consists of 16 residues. This entry comes from a study of T cell responses to AZD1222 COVID-19 vaccine. Overall study findings and caveats: Of spike-specific TCRs, nearly half reportedly target regions left unmutated in variants.

The chain uses TRBV9 and TRBJ2-3; a weak D match, TRBD1 (5 bases). The sequence was obtained from an adult who received the MenACWY meningococcal vaccine as a control. Here the sequenced sample was peripheral blood, taken 28 days after the second dose of the MenACWY control vaccine. Written as DNA, the CDR3 is TGTGCCAGCAGCGCTGGGGCAGGAGCTAGCACAGATACGCAGTATTTT. Its protein is CASSAGAGASTDTQYF. Full variable domain (missing parts from reference TRBV9 and TRBJ2-3): DSGVTQTPKHLITATGQRVTLRCSPRSGDLSVYWYQQSLDQGLQFLIQYYNGEERAKGNILERFSAQQFPDLHSELNLSSLELGDSALYFCASSAGAGASTDTQYFGPGTRLTVL.